A single sample is the source of the 13 T cell receptor beta chains below, sequenced in a study of vaccination and CD4 T cells after COVID-19. Sequenced with the Oncomine TCR Beta short-read assay was DNA taken from cultured CD4+ T cells. TCRdb used MiXCR to reprocess the PCR reads, holding one entry per CDR3 protein. This table has 9,000 to 15,000 distinct CDR3 sequences, 50% to 70% appearing once. Stated treatment: roughly ten-day PBMC culture with coronavirus spike peptide pools or control peptides (ViraFEST assay). The antigens of these receptors remain unknown. Sequences were obtained from CD4+ T cells from blood, cultured in vitro. Receptors were obtained from a human donor who had recovered from COVID-19.

The genes are TRBV6-4 and TRBJ1-2; D remains ambiguous. Germline V gene data show CDR1 as MRHNA and CDR2 as SNTAGT. The CDR3 is 14 amino acids. Trimming pared 8 bases from V and 9 bases from J, leaving 22 bases between. In DNA form, the CDR3 reads TGTGCCAGCCTTCCCCCCCCAAATGTGATTCGCTACACCTTC. It is translated as CASLPPPNVIRYTF.

The J gene is TRBJ2-7, the V gene TRBV20-1; 8 positions match TRBD1. The length of the CDR3 is 15 residues. Germline V gives CDR1 DFQATT, CDR2 SNEGSKA (reference sequence). The V gene end was trimmed by 2 bases and the J gene end by 3 bases; junction bases not matched to a gene: 9. CDR3 DNA: TGCAGTGCTAGACAACTAGACAGGGGTTTCTACGAGCAGTACTTC. It codes for CSARQLDRGFYEQYF.

V gene TRBV20-1 combines with J gene TRBJ2-7; 8 bases are a match to TRBD2. The CDR3 has 15 residues. Germline CDR1 DFQATT, CDR2 SNEGSKA (reference sequence). Trimming at V came to 6 bases and at J to 9 bases, leaving 19 bases not matched to a gene. DNA for the CDR3: TGCAGTGCCTCCCGGGATGCGGGAGGTGGCTCAACGCAGTACTTC. Amino acid sequence: CSASRDAGGGSTQYF.

The chain joins TRBV11-2 to TRBJ2-6, with 7 bases fitting TRBD1. The trim removed 2 bases at V and 1 base at J, leaving 5 bases unmatched. The CDR3 runs 17 residues. The germline V gene has CDR1 SGHAT and CDR2 FQNNGV. The CDR3 region has the DNA TGTGCCAGCAGCTTAAACAGGGGCTATTCTGGGGCCAACGTCCTGACTTTC. Amino acid sequence: CASSLNRGYSGANVLTF.

This chain connects TRBV7-9 to TRBJ2-5; either TRBD1 or TRBD2 may supply D (5 bases each). The CDR3 totals 16 residues. Germline CDR1 SEHNR, CDR2 FQNEAQ (reference sequence). Deletions cut 1 base from V and 1 base from J, with 13 bases between. CDR3 nucleotides: TGTGCCAGCAGCTTAGGGCCGGGACCTGTCCAAGAGACCCAGTACTTC. This encodes CASSLGPGPVQETQYF.

The CDR3 protein is CSARPTRGSSTDTQYF. The CDR3 DNA reads as TGCAGTGCTAGGCCCACCCGCGGTTCTAGCACAGATACGCAGTATTTT. The chain recombines TRBV20-1 with TRBJ2-3; D not resolved. Germline values: CDR1 DFQATT, CDR2 SNEGSKA (reference sequence). V was shortened by 3 bases and J by 0 bases, with 16 bases between the two germline ends. The length of the CDR3 is 16 residues.

V and J are TRBV25-1 and TRBJ2-5; 9 bases map to TRBD1. The CDR3 spans 15 residues. V was pared by 7 bases and J by 5 bases, with 11 bases of the junction left unmatched. Per germline, CDR1 MGHDK and CDR2 SYGVNS. The CDR3 spells CASTLGTGYAETQYF. The CDR3 nucleotides are TGTGCCAGCACCCTCGGGACAGGGTATGCGGAGACCCAGTACTTC.

The rearrangement uses TRBV2 and TRBJ1-2; a weak D match, TRBD1 (6 bases). The CDR3 extends over 15 amino acids. The germline V gene has CDR1 SNHLY and CDR2 FYNNEI. V was shortened by 4 bases and J by 3 bases, with 15 bases between the two germline ends. CDR3 sequence: CASSGGGGTDYGYTF. CDR3 coding DNA: TGTGCCAGCAGTGGGGGAGGGGGGACCGACTATGGCTACACCTTC.

The genes are TRBV28 and TRBJ1-3; TRBD1 is a possible D gene (5 bases). The CDR3 is 15 amino acids. V was cut by 3 bases and J by 0 bases, with 9 bases left in between. Germline CDR1 MDHEN, CDR2 SYDVKM. CDR3 amino acids: CASSFGGGSGNTIYF. CDR3 DNA: TGTGCCAGCAGTTTCGGGGGGGGCTCTGGAAACACCATATATTTT.

The J gene is TRBJ1-6, the V gene TRBV15; D is perhaps TRBD1 (5 bases). This CDR3 comprises 13 residues. Germline CDR1 reads LNHNV; CDR2 reads YYDKDF (reference sequence). V gave up 10 bases and J gave up 2 bases, with 9 bases separating them. The CDR3 DNA sequence: TGTGCCATCGCGGGGGCCTATAATTCACCCCTCCACTTT. It translates to CAIAGAYNSPLHF. The variable domain in full, with the rest retrieved from reference TRBV15 and TRBJ1-6, is DAMVIQNPRYQVTQFGKPVTLSCSQTLNHNVMYWYQQKSSQAPKLLFHYYDKDFNNEADTPDNFQSRRPNTSFCFLDIRSPGLGDTAMYLCAIAGAYNSPLHFGNGTRLTVT.

The chain links TRBV30 to TRBJ1-1; no reliable D call. The V end was cut by 0 bases, the J end by 0 bases, with 5 bases between. CDR1 is GTSNPN and CDR2 is SVGIG in the germline V gene (reference sequence). This CDR3 spans 13 amino acids. The DNA for the CDR3 is TGTGCCTGGAGTGTAGGAATGAACACTGAAGCTTTCTTT. Amino acids: CAWSVGMNTEAFF.

The chain employs TRBV20-1 and TRBJ2-3, with 7 bases lining up with TRBD1. The V gene's germline CDR1 is DFQATT and CDR2 SNEGSKA (reference sequence). The CDR3 is 12 amino acids. Trimming took 5 bases from V and 4 from J; bases not matched to a gene: 3. CDR3 residues: CSAFQGADTQYF. The CDR3 DNA follows: TGCAGTGCTTTCCAGGGGGCAGATACGCAGTATTTT.

This chain joins TRBV11-2 and TRBJ1-2; TRBD1 aligns across 9 bases. CDR3 size: 13 residues. The germline V gene has CDR1 SGHAT and CDR2 FQNNGV. The V and J ends lost 5 bases and 8 bases, in that order; junction bases with no gene match: 6. CDR3 bases: TGTGCCAGCAGCCCCACAGGGGGCCGGGGCTACACCTTC. Protein: CASSPTGGRGYTF.